The entry below gives a single T cell receptor (beta chain) sequence along with its context. This record belongs to a study of T cell changes during pregnancy in multiple sclerosis. Sequenced by immunoSEQ multiplex PCR; TCRdb stores in-frame clones only, minus some. The table includes 100,000 or so clones, about 94% detected once. The CDR3 totals 13 residues. The ends lost 8 bases at V and 9 bases at J; junction bases unmatched: 6. Germline V gene sequence: CDR1 LNHDA, CDR2 SQIVND (reference sequence). The material sequenced was peripheral blood, taken after pregnancy. The V gene is TRBV19, the J gene TRBJ2-1; 11 bases agree with TRBD2. The receptor comes from a female donor with multiple sclerosis, enrolled in a pregnancy study. CDR3: CASLAGGQTEQFF. The CDR3 DNA sequence: TGTGCCAGTTTAGCGGGAGGGCAGACTGAGCAGTTCTTC.